One sample yielded the 7 T cell receptor beta chains listed below, sequenced in a study of shared clonotypes between healthy human individuals. Assay: immunoSEQ multiplex PCR; the TCRdb copy retains only in-frame clones and omits some. The data show 2 million to 3 million clones, roughly 93% seen once. Material: naive CD4+ T cells from PBMCs. Described subset: CD45RA+ positively selected. These receptors were collected from a man aged 18 to 30 in good health. Some clones in this sample may be carry-over from other donors' samples.

The genes are TRBV5-1 and TRBJ2-1; no firm D call. V lost 4 bases and J 15 bases, leaving 17 bases between the germline ends. The CDR3 is 12 amino acids. In germline, CDR1 is SGHRS, CDR2 YFSETQ. In nucleotides, the CDR3 is TGCGCCAGCAGCATGGAACTACAGAGTCCGTTCTTC. Its protein is CASSMELQSPFF.

The chain recombines TRBV9 with TRBJ2-5; D possibly corresponds to TRBD1 (5 bases). The CDR3 sequence is 14 residues long. V lost 4 bases, J lost 1 base, and 11 bases lay in between. The V gene's germline CDR1 is SGDLS and CDR2 YYNGEE. CDR3 loop: CASSSTDFQETQYF. The CDR3 bases are TGTGCCAGCAGCTCGACAGACTTCCAAGAGACCCAGTACTTC. The variable domain in full, completed from reference TRBV9 and TRBJ2-5, reads DSGVTQTPKHLITATGQRVTLRCSPRSGDLSVYWYQQSLDQGLQFLIQYYNGEERAKGNILERFSAQQFPDLHSELNLSSLELGDSALYFCASSSTDFQETQYFGPGTRLLVL.

As concerns this clone: Distinct nucleotide sequences in the sample also encode this CDR3. The CDR3 here is CASSATASSYEQYF. The CDR3, as DNA: TGTGCCAGCAGCGCGACCGCTAGCTCCTACGAGCAGTACTTC. The V gene is TRBV9, the J gene TRBJ2-7; D call uncertain. This CDR3 has 14 residues. Germline CDR1 and CDR2: SGDLS and YYNGEE. Trimming took off 3 bases at V and 0 bases at J, with 10 bases between the two ends.

The chain employs TRBV7-8 and TRBJ2-3; TRBD2 aligns across 14 bases. The J segment lost 4 bases and the V segment lost 4 bases, leaving 4 bases of the junction unmatched. Germline CDR1 and CDR2: SGHVS and FQNEAQ. CDR3 length equals 16 residues. The CDR3 loop reads CASSSRLAGGPDTQYF. Written as DNA, the CDR3 is TGTGCCAGCAGCTCGAGACTAGCGGGAGGGCCAGATACGCAGTATTTT.

V and J are TRBV4-1 and TRBJ1-2; tentatively, D is TRBD1 (6 bases). Germline CDR1 MGHRA, CDR2 YSYEKL. Trimming left V 2 bases short and J 4 bases short, with 11 bases between. CDR3 size: 14 residues. CDR3: CASSQQGLAYGYTF. DNA of the CDR3: TGCGCCAGCAGCCAACAGGGGCTGGCCTATGGCTACACCTTC.

As to this clone: Other DNA variants within this sample encode the same CDR3. The CDR3 is CASSVASAYNEQFF. For the CDR3, the DNA is TGTGCCAGCAGCGTAGCGTCTGCGTACAATGAGCAGTTCTTC. The chain combines TRBV9 with TRBJ2-1; D is unclear. The V gene's germline CDR1 is SGDLS and CDR2 YYNGEE. The V end lost 0 bases, the J end lost 4 bases, and 8 bases lay between the germline ends. CDR3 length: 14 amino acids. The full variable domain, its missing parts supplied by reference TRBV9 and TRBJ2-1, is DSGVTQTPKHLITATGQRVTLRCSPRSGDLSVYWYQQSLDQGLQFLIQYYNGEERAKGNILERFSAQQFPDLHSELNLSSLELGDSALYFCASSVASAYNEQFFGPGTRLTVL.

This clone was observed a single time. The chain uses TRBV14 and TRBJ2-1; 7 bases align to TRBD2. There are 16 residues in the CDR3. The germline V gene encodes CDR1 SGHDN and CDR2 FVKESK. V shed 2 bases, J shed 2 bases, and the junction held 6 bases outside the gene matches. The CDR3 nucleotides read TGTGCCAGCAGCCAATCCCGACTAGCCACCTACAATGAGCAGTTCTTC. This encodes CASSQSRLATYNEQFF. The variable domain in full, completed from reference TRBV14 and TRBJ2-1, reads EAGVTQFPSHSVIEKGQTVTLRCDPISGHDNLYWYRRVMGKEIKFLLHFVKESKQDESGMPNNRFLAERTGGTYSTLKVQPAELEDSGVYFCASSQSRLATYNEQFFGPGTRLTVL.